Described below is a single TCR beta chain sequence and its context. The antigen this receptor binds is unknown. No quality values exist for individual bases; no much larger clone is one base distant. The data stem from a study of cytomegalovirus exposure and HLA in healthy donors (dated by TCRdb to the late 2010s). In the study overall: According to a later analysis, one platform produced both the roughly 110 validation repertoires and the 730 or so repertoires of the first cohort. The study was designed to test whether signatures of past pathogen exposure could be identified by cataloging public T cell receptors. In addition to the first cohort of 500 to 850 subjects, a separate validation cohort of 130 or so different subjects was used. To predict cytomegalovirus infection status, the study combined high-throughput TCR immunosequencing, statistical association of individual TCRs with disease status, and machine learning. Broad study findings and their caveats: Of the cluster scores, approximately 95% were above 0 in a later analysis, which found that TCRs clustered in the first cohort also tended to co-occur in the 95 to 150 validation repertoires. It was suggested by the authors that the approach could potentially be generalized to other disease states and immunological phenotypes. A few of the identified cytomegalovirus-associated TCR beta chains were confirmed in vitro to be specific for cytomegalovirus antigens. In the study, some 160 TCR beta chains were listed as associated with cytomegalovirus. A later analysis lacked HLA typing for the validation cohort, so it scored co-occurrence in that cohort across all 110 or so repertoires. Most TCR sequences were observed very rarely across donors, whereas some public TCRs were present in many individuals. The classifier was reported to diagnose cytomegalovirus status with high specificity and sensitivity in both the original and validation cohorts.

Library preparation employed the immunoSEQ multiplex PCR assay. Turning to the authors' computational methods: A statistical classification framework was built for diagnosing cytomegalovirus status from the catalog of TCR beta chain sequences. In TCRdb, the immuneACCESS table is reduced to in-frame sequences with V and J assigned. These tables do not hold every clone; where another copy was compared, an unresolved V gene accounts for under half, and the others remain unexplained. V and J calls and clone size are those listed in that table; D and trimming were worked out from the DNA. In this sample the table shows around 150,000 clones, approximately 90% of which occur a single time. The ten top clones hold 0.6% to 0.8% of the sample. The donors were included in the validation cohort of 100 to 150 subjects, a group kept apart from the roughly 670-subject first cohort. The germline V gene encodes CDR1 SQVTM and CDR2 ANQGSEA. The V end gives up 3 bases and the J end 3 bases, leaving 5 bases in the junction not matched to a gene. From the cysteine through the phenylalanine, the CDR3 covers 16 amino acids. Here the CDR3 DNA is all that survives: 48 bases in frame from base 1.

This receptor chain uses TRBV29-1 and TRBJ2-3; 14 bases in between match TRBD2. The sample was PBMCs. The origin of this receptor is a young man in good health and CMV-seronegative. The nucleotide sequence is TGCAGCGTTGAGGGACTAGCGGGAGTATGGACAGATACGCAGTATTTT. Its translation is CSVEGLAGVWTDTQYF.